One and the same sample provided the 18 T cell receptor beta chains below, sequenced in a study of blood T cell repertoires in COVID-19. Measured with immunoSEQ multiplex PCR; TCRdb has only the in-frame clones, and not every one. This table has under 400,000 clones, around 90% appearing once. The sample comprised peripheral blood. The source is a young man with active or convalescent COVID-19.

This clone was seen a handful of times. The rearrangement uses TRBV4-3 and TRBJ2-7; no clear D gene. Germline loops: CDR1 LGHNA, CDR2 YSLEER. The length of the CDR3 is 15 residues. Trimming removed 0 bases from V and 5 bases from J, with 14 bases in between. CDR3 residues: CASSQESQWSDEQYF. As DNA, the CDR3 is TGCGCCAGCAGCCAAGAATCCCAATGGAGCGACGAGCAGTACTTC.

This clone has just a few counts. The chain combines TRBV18 with TRBJ2-7, with 10 bases that match TRBD2. The CDR3 runs to 16 residues. Trimming took 2 bases from V and 3 from J; bases not matched to a gene: 7. The V gene's germline CDR1 is KGHSH and CDR2 LQKENI. As DNA, the CDR3 is TGTGCCAGCTCACCAGACGGCCTAGCGGGGGACTACGAGCAGTACTTC. Its protein product is CASSPDGLAGDYEQYF.

This sequence joins TRBV24-1 and TRBJ2-1, with TRBD2 matching 13 bases. In germline, CDR1 is KGHDR, CDR2 SFDVKD. The CDR3 sequence is 20 residues long. Trimming removed 4 bases from V and 6 bases from J; junction bases left unmatched: 17. This CDR3 reads CATSDHSGLAGKKGVNEQFF. The CDR3 nucleotides are TGTGCCACCAGTGACCACTCGGGACTAGCGGGGAAGAAGGGGGTCAATGAGCAGTTCTTC.

J is TRBJ1-2 and V is TRBV28; TRBD1 matches at 7 bases. The CDR3 loop spans 16 amino acids. The ends lost 6 bases at V and 4 bases at J; junction bases unmatched: 14. CDR1 and CDR2 (germline): MDHEN, SYDVKM. CDR3 in amino acids: CASRAIGTERIYGYTF. DNA of the CDR3: TGTGCCAGCAGGGCAATAGGGACAGAGAGGATCTATGGCTACACCTTC.

This clone was seen only once. Other DNA sequences within the sample encode an identical CDR3. The CDR3 is CASSEGVNYGYTF. CDR3 nucleotide sequence: TGTGCCAGCAGCGAGGGGGTCAACTATGGCTACACCTTC. The chain recombines TRBV9 with TRBJ1-2; a possible D gene is TRBD1 (6 bases). Per germline, CDR1 SGDLS and CDR2 YYNGEE. V gave up 3 bases and J gave up 2 bases, with 8 bases separating them. This CDR3 region has 13 residues.

The chain is built from TRBV4-1 and TRBJ2-7; 9 nucleotides line up with TRBD1. Germline V gives CDR1 MGHRA, CDR2 YSYEKL. V lost 0 bases to trimming and J lost 9 bases; unmatched junction nucleotides: 6. The CDR3 covers 14 residues. The CDR3 region is CASSQEGQGGGQYF. For the CDR3, the DNA is TGCGCCAGCAGCCAAGAGGGACAGGGAGGGGGGCAGTACTTC.

With regard to this clone: An end of the junction differs from the germline gene, which may be a read error. The same CDR3 can be traced to other DNA sequences in this sample. J is TRBJ1-1 and V is TRBV12-3 or TRBV12-4; D is uncertain. This CDR3 contains 11 residues. The CDR3 region is CASSLDTEAFF. In nucleotides, the CDR3 is TGTGCCAGCAGTTTAGACACCGAAGCTTTCTTT.

This chain links TRBV7-2 with TRBJ2-7; weak D call: TRBD2 (6 bases). V lost 8 bases and J lost 5, with 16 bases in between. CDR1 SGHTA and CDR2 FQGNSA come from the germline V gene. This CDR3 is 13 amino acids long. The CDR3 loop reads CASRTAGFDEQYF. CDR3 bases: TGTGCCAGCCGCACGGCGGGATTTGACGAGCAGTACTTC.

The genes are TRBV18 and TRBJ2-2; 12 bases fit TRBD2. J lost 7 bases, V lost 3 bases, and 9 bases had no gene match. The CDR3 is 17 residues long. The V gene's germline CDR1 is KGHSH and CDR2 LQKENI. The CDR3 region is CASSPWTSGALGGELFF. CDR3 sequence (DNA): TGTGCCAGCTCACCCTGGACTAGCGGGGCCCTCGGCGGGGAGCTGTTTTTT.

The V call is TRBV19, the J call TRBJ2-7; a weak D match, TRBD1 (6 bases). V was shortened by 3 bases and J by 1 base, with 10 bases between the two germline ends. Germline loops: CDR1 LNHDA, CDR2 SQIVND (reference sequence). This CDR3 is 14 amino acids long. CDR3 in amino acids: CASSIWDKSYEQYF. The CDR3 DNA is TGTGCCAGTAGTATCTGGGACAAATCCTACGAGCAGTACTTC.

Only one count was recorded for this clone. The chain employs TRBV11-2 and TRBJ2-1, with D possibly matching TRBD1 (8 bases). Deletions cut 4 bases from V and 15 bases from J, with 19 bases between. The CDR3 totals 13 residues. Germline values: CDR1 SGHAT, CDR2 FQNNGV. The CDR3: CASSSRQGTGGFF. The DNA of the CDR3 is TGTGCCAGCAGCTCGAGACAGGGGACGGGAGGGTTCTTC.

The V and J genes are TRBV6-5 and TRBJ1-1, with a possible D match to TRBD1 (6 bases). From germline, CDR1 is MNHEY and CDR2 SVGAGI. The CDR3 consists of 15 residues. V gave up 0 bases and J gave up 6 bases, with 14 bases separating them. The CDR3 loop reads CASSYSKGGLSEAFF. DNA for the CDR3: TGTGCCAGCAGTTACTCGAAAGGGGGTCTTTCTGAAGCTTTCTTT.

The rearrangement joins TRBV11-1 to TRBJ1-4; D possibly corresponds to TRBD1 (6 bases). This CDR3 is 13 amino acids long. Trimming stripped 5 bases from V and 8 bases from J, with 12 bases between. Germline CDR1 and CDR2: SGHAT and FQDESV (reference sequence). The CDR3 bases are TGTGCCAGCAGCACAGGGTTACAGGAAAAACTGTTTTTT. It yields the protein CASSTGLQEKLFF.

This clone came up once. The CDR3 is CASTAGTGIDYEQYF. For the CDR3, the DNA is TGTGCCAGTACTGCCGGGACAGGGATTGACTACGAGCAGTACTTC. The rearrangement links TRBV25-1 to TRBJ2-7; 9 positions match TRBD1. The CDR3 sequence is 15 residues long. The V segment lost 9 bases and the J segment 3 bases; nucleotides outside the gene matches: 12. Germline CDR1 and CDR2: MGHDK and SYGVNS.

The CDR3 DNA follows: TGTGCCAGCATCAAGGGGGAGTCCCACGAGCAGTACTTC. Translation gives CASIKGESHEQYF. This chain joins TRBV6-6 and TRBJ2-7, with D perhaps TRBD1 (6 bases). This CDR3 contains 13 residues. In germline, CDR1 is MNHNY, CDR2 SVGAGI (reference sequence). Trimming cost V 7 bases and J 5 bases, with 15 bases left between them.

The genes are TRBV7-9 and TRBJ1-4; D not certain. This CDR3 is 14 amino acids long. Trimming removed 4 bases from V and 6 bases from J, with 12 bases in between. CDR1 is SEHNR and CDR2 is FQNEAQ in the germline V gene (reference sequence). The CDR3 nucleotides read TGTGCCAGCAGCTCCCGATGGCGGGATGAAAAACTGTTTTTT. This sequence encodes CASSSRWRDEKLFF. Full variable domain (rest looked up from reference TRBV7-9 and TRBJ1-4): DTGVSQNPRHKITKRGQNVTFRCDPISEHNRLYWYRQTLGQGPEFLTYFQNEAQLEKSRLLSDRFSAERPKGSFSTLEIQRTEQGDSAMYLCASSSRWRDEKLFFGSGTQLSVL.

This chain links TRBV11-2 with TRBJ2-4; 9 bases fit TRBD1. Germline V gives CDR1 SGHAT, CDR2 FQNNGV. Losses at the gene ends were 1 base for V and 9 bases for J; bases not matched to a gene: 7. The CDR3 runs to 15 residues. In nucleotides, the CDR3 is TGTGCCAGCAGCTTAGTTAGGGACAGGGAAGCCATTCAGTACTTC. It codes for CASSLVRDREAIQYF.

The V call is TRBV28, the J call TRBJ1-1, with D unclear. Germline CDR1 and CDR2: MDHEN and SYDVKM. This CDR3 region has 12 residues. Trimming took 5 bases from V and 4 from J, leaving 8 bases between them. The CDR3 is CASSPSVTEAFF. The CDR3 nucleotides are TGTGCCAGCAGTCCCTCGGTCACTGAAGCTTTCTTT.